The text below deals with one TCR beta chain. Its target is unknown. This sample was taken from a study of cytomegalovirus exposure and HLA in healthy donors. Study-wide points: Cytomegalovirus association was assigned to about 150 TCR beta chains. Rare TCR sequences predominated, though certain public TCRs were found in many donors.

The germline V and J ends were trimmed by 3 bases and 3 bases, with 12 bases remaining between them. The CDR3 spans 14 residues. Germline CDR1 reads SGHRS; CDR2 reads YFSETQ. The PCR made use of 60 Vbeta and 13 Jbeta primers. Only in-frame clones appear in the TCRdb table, and some are missing; sequencing was by immunoSEQ multiplex PCR. The table records around 180,000 clones, more than 75% of them present only once. At sampling all donors were nominally healthy, likely with unrecorded immune exposures. Specimen: PBMCs. The sequence derives from a woman under 30 in good health and CMV-seronegative. This chain links TRBV5-1 with TRBJ2-5; tentative D call: TRBD2 (5 bases). The CDR3 sequence: CASSYRGFEETQYF. The CDR3 DNA reads TGCGCCAGCAGCTACCGAGGGTTTGAAGAGACCCAGTACTTC.